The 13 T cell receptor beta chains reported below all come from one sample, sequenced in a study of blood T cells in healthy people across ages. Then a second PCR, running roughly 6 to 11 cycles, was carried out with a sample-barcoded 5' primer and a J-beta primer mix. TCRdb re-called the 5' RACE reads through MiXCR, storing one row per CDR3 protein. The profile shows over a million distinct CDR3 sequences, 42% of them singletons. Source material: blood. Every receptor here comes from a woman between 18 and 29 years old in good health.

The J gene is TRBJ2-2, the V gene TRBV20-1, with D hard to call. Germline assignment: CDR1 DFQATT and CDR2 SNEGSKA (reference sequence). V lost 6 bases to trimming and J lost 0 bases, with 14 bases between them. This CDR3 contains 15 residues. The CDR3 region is CSARRQTANTGELFF. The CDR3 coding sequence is TGCAGTGCCCGAAGACAAACTGCGAACACCGGGGAGCTGTTTTTT.

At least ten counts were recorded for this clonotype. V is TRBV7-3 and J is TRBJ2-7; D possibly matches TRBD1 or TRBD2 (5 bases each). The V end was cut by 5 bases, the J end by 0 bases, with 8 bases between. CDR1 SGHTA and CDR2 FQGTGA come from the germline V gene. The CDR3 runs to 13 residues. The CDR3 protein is CASSTGTSYEQYF. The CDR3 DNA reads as TGTGCCAGCAGCACCGGGACCTCCTACGAGCAGTACTTC.

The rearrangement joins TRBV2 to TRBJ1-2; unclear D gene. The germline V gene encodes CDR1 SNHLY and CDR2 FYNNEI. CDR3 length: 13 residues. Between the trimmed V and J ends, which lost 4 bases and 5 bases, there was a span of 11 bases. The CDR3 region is CASSVGVQYGYTF. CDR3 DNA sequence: TGTGCCAGCAGTGTGGGCGTACAGTATGGCTACACCTTC.

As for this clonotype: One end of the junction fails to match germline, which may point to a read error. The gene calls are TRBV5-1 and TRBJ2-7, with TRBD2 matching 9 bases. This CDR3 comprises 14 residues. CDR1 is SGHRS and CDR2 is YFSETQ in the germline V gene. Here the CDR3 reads CASSPRAGGYERYF. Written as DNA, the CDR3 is TGCGCCAGCAGCCCCAGAGCGGGAGGCTACGAGCGGTACTTC. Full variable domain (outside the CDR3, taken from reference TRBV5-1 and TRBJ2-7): KAGVTQTPRYLIKTRGQQVTLSCSPISGHRSVSWYQQTPGQGLQFLFEYFSETQRNKGNFPGRFSGRQFSNSRSEMNVSTLELGDSALYLCASSPRAGGYERYFGPGTRLTVT.

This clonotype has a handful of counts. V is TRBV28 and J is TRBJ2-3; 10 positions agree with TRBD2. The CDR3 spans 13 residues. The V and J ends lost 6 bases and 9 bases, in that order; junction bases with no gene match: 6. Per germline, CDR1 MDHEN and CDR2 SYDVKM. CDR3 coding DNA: TGTGCCAGCAGCACTCAACTAGCGGGGACGCAGTATTTT. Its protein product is CASSTQLAGTQYF.

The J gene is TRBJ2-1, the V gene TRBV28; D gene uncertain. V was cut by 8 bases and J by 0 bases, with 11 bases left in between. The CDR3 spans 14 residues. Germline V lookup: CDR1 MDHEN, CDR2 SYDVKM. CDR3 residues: CASLRSYSYNEQFF. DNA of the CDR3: TGTGCCAGCCTTCGATCCTACTCCTACAATGAGCAGTTCTTC.

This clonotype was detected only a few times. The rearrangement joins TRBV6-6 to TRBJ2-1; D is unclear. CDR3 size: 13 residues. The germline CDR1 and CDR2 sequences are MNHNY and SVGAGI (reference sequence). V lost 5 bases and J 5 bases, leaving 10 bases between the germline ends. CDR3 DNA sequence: TGTGCCAGCAGTGACCCGGATGACAATGAGCAGTTCTTC. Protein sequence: CASSDPDDNEQFF.

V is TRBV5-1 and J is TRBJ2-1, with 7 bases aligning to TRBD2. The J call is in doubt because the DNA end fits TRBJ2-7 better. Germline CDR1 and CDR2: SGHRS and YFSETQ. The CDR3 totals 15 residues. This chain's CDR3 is CASSSGAGVYNEQYF. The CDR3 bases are TGCGCCAGCAGCAGTGGGGCGGGGGTATACAATGAGCAGTACTTC.

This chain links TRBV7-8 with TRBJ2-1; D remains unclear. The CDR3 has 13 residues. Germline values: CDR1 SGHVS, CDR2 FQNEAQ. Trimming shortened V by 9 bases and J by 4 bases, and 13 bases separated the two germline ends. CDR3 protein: CASRGTLYNEQFF. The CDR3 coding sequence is TGTGCCAGTAGAGGAACCCTGTACAATGAGCAGTTCTTC.

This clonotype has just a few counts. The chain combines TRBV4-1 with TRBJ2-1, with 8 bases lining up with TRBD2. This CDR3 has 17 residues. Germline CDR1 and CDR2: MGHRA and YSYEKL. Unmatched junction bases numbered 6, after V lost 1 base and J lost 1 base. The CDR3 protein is CASSQVVAGGSYNEQFF. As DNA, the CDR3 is TGCGCCAGCAGCCAAGTTGTTGCGGGAGGTTCCTACAATGAGCAGTTCTTC.

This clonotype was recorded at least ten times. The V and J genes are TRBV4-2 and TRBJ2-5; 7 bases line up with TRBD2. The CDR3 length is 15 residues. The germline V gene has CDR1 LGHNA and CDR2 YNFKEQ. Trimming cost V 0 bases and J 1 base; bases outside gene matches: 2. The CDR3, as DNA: TGTGCCAGCAGCCAAGATGGGACTACCCAAGAGACCCAGTACTTC. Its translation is CASSQDGTTQETQYF.

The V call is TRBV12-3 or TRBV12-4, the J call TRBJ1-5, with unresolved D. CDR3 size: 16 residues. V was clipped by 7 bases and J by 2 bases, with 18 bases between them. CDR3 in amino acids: CASILGTGGGNQPQHF. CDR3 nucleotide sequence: TGTGCCAGCATCCTAGGAACGGGCGGGGGCAATCAGCCCCAGCATTTT.

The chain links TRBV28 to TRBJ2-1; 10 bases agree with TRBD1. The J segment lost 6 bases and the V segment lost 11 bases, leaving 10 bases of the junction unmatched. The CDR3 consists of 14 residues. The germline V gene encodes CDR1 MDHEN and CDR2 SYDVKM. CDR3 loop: CALLPGTGVNEQFF. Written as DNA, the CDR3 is TGTGCCCTTCTACCCGGGACAGGGGTCAATGAGCAGTTCTTC.